The rows below give T cell receptor beta chains drawn from one sample of a study of T cells in Graves' hyperthyroidism and ophthalmopathy. TCRdb ran MiXCR on the multiplex PCR reads and lists one entry per CDR3 protein. The data contain fewer than 750,000 distinct CDR3 sequences, 14% to 15% of them singletons. Sequencing input: blood. These receptors were collected from a woman aged 35 to 49 with Graves' ophthalmopathy. Each CDR3 is given with its conserved first and last residue. The D gene is left open where the match is weak. Some rows mark clone size as missing; the rest say once, few, many or name a class of expanded clone.

d_gene | j_gene | abundance | v_gene | CDR3nt | CDR3aa
NA | TRBJ2-5 | NA | TRBV20-1 | TGCAGTGCTAGAGTCGCGGGAAGGGTTGCCCAAGCCCAACAAGAGACCCAGTACTTC | CSARVAGRVAQAQQETQYF
TRBD1 | TRBJ2-5 | many | TRBV20-1 | TGCAGTGCCGCCGGGACAGGGGGTTTTGAGACCCAGTACTTC | CSAAGTGGFETQYF
TRBD1 | TRBJ2-7 | many | TRBV19 | TGTGCCAGTAGTCTACGGACAGGGTCTAATTACGAGCAGTACTTC | CASSLRTGSNYEQYF
NA | TRBJ2-7 | many | TRBV20-1 | TGCAGTGCTAGAGCCCCGCGCCTAGAGGTCGAGCAGTACTTC | CSARAPRLEVEQYF
NA | TRBJ2-5 | many | TRBV13 | TGTGCCAGCAGCCCGCGTGAGAGGGTTCCGGAGACCCAGTACTTC | CASSPRERVPETQYF
TRBD1 | TRBJ1-1 | few | TRBV14 | TGTGCCAGCAGCCTTACGGGACAGGTAGCTTTCTTT | CASSLTGQVAFF
TRBD2 | TRBJ2-7 | NA | TRBV7-2 | TGTGCCAGCAGCTGGACTAGCGGGAAGGGGTACGAGCAGTACTTC | CASSWTSGKGYEQYF
NA | TRBJ1-2 | many | TRBV6-5 | TGTGCCAGCAGTTACATGGGAAATGGTGGCTACACCTTC | CASSYMGNGGYTF
NA | TRBJ1-2 | many | TRBV28 | TGTGCCAGCAGTTTATCTTGGTCGGACTACACCTTC | CASSLSWSDYTF
TRBD2 | TRBJ2-7 | few | TRBV4-1 | TGCGCCAGCAGCATGCAACCAACTTCACCGGGACTAGCGGGAGGGCGGGAGCAGTACTTC | CASSMQPTSPGLAGGREQYF
TRBD1 | TRBJ1-3 | NA | TRBV6-5 | TGTGCCAGCAGTTACACTCCGGGACAGGACTCTGGAAACACCATATATTTT | CASSYTPGQDSGNTIYF
NA | TRBJ1-2 | many | TRBV24-1 | TGTGCCACCAGTTCACTCGCTCCCGGGCGATCGGAATATGGCTACACCTTC | CATSSLAPGRSEYGYTF
TRBD1 | TRBJ1-2 | many | TRBV20-1 | TGCAGTGCTCGACAGGGAAATGGCTACACCTTC | CSARQGNGYTF
NA | TRBJ2-7 | many | TRBV27 | TGTGCCAGCAGCCACCGGGACTCCACCTACGAGCAGTACTTC | CASSHRDSTYEQYF
TRBD1 | TRBJ2-7 | many | TRBV6-5 | TGTGCCAGCAGTTACCGGGATCGACAGGGAAACGAGCAGTACTTC | CASSYRDRQGNEQYF
TRBD1 | TRBJ1-5 | few | TRBV2 | TGTGCCAGCAGTGAAGGGTACAGGGGGAACCCTTCGCCCCAGCATTTT | CASSEGYRGNPSPQHF